Listed below are T cell receptor beta chains from one sample, sequenced in a study of metastatic and nonmetastatic thyroid tumors. TCRdb re-analyzed the PCR reads through MiXCR. The profile covers tens of thousands of clones, with 20% to 25% appearing a single time and under 4.5% taken by the ten largest. Sequences were obtained from blood. The receptors were gathered from a female donor with papillary thyroid cancer or a benign thyroid nodule (not recorded which). Some clones in this sample may be carry-over from other donors' samples. Both conserved end residues are part of each CDR3. The D gene is left open where the match is weak. Rows give clone size only sometimes, using once, few, many, or a class for an expanded clone.

j_call clone_size d_call cdr3_length v_call cdr3_aa cdr3_nt
TRBJ2-5 many TRBD1 20 TRBV12-5 CASAPRWGANAQGAGETQYF TGTGCTAGTGCCCCACGGTGGGGGGCAAATGCCCAGGGGGCAGGGGAGACCCAGTACTTC
TRBJ1-2 NA NA 14 TRBV30 CARSPRRAPSGYTF TGTGCCCGGAGTCCCCGCCGGGCCCCGAGTGGCTACACCTTC
TRBJ2-1 few NA 18 TRBV6-2/TRBV6-3 CASSRPRFVLSVHNEQFF TGTGCCAGCAGCCGACCCCGGTTTGTTCTGTCTGTTCACAATGAGCAGTTCTTC
TRBJ2-2 many NA 12 TRBV11-3 CASSSYTGELFF TGTGCCAGCAGCTCATACACCGGGGAGCTGTTTTTT
TRBJ2-5 few TRBD1 15 TRBV5-6 CASSYYRGLQETQYF TGTGCCAGCAGCTATTACAGGGGCCTTCAAGAGACCCAGTACTTC
TRBJ2-7 few NA 16 TRBV5-4 CASSLALSWRGHEQYF TGTGCCAGCAGCTTGGCCCTTAGCTGGAGGGGCCACGAGCAGTACTTC
TRBJ1-1 many NA 12 TRBV20-1 CSASVRGTEAFF TGCAGTGCTAGCGTAAGGGGTACTGAAGCTTTCTTT
TRBJ2-7 many TRBD2 17 TRBV5-1 CASSPGLAGRSSYEQYF TGCGCCAGCAGCCCAGGACTAGCGGGAAGGAGCTCCTACGAGCAGTACTTC
TRBJ1-5 many NA 13 TRBV28 CASSQMGLQPQHF TGTGCCAGCAGCCAGATGGGGCTTCAGCCCCAGCATTTT
TRBJ2-2 NA TRBD2 17 TRBV19 CASRRRLAGVHTGELFF TGTGCCAGTAGACGCCGACTAGCGGGAGTACACACCGGGGAGCTGTTCTTT
TRBJ2-5 many NA 13 TRBV10-1 CASSQGRLYQEYF TGCGCCAGCTCTCAGGGGAGGTTGTATCAGGAGTACTTC
TRBJ1-2 many NA 15 TRBV5-1 CASSLGTTINYGYTF TGCGCCAGCAGCTTGGGGACAACCATTAACTATGGCTACACCTTC
TRBJ1-4 many NA 15 TRBV4-1 CASSQDGFTNEKLFF TGCGCCAGCAGCCAAGATGGGTTTACTAATGAAAAACTGTTTTTT
TRBJ1-1 many NA 12 TRBV3-1 CASSQGVTEAFF TGTGCCAGCAGCCAAGGTGTCACTGAAGCTTTCTTT
TRBJ2-7 many TRBD1 14 TRBV28 CASSLAGGAYEQYF TGTGCCAGCAGTTTAGCAGGGGGCGCGTACGAGCAGTACTTC
TRBJ2-3 many TRBD2 14 TRBV11-2 CASSLQAGVDTQYF TGTGCCAGCAGCTTACAAGCGGGAGTAGATACGCAGTATTTT
TRBJ2-1 NA NA 13 TRBV7-9 CAGSLGEVNEQFF TGTGCCGGCAGCTTGGGGGAGGTCAATGAGCAGTTCTTC
TRBJ2-1 many TRBD2 14 TRBV5-1 CASFRASGYNEQFF TGCGCCAGCTTCCGGGCTAGCGGTTACAATGAGCAGTTCTTC
TRBJ2-3 many NA 15 TRBV5-1 CASSLTDGGTDTQYF TGCGCCAGCAGCTTGACGGACGGAGGCACAGATACGCAGTATTTT
TRBJ2-3 few TRBD1 14 TRBV6-1 CASSEGQDTDTQYF TGTGCCAGCAGTGAGGGACAGGACACAGATACGCAGTATTTT
TRBJ2-1 many TRBD1 15 TRBV6-1 CASRVNRGPSNEQFF TGTGCCAGCAGGGTAAACAGGGGGCCGAGCAATGAGCAGTTCTTC
TRBJ1-4 many TRBD1 15 TRBV28 CASSRPGQGNEKLFF TGTGCCAGCAGTCGCCCGGGACAGGGGAATGAAAAACTGTTTTTT
TRBJ2-5 NA TRBD2 14 TRBV5-4 CASSGGLARETQYF TGTGCCAGCAGCGGGGGACTAGCGCGGGAGACCCAGTACTTC
TRBJ2-7 many NA 14 TRBV7-9 CASSPSGLYYEQYF TGTGCCAGCAGCCCTTCGGGACTCTATTACGAGCAGTACTTC
TRBJ2-1 few TRBD1 14 TRBV7-9 CASSLYRGPNEQFF TGTGCCAGCAGCTTATACAGGGGTCCAAATGAGCAGTTCTTC
TRBJ1-2 many TRBD1 13 TRBV6-1 CASTPTGNYGYTF TGTGCCAGCACGCCGACAGGGAACTATGGCTACACCTTC
TRBJ2-7 many NA 15 TRBV5-6 CASSGYNTPLSEQYF TGTGCCAGCAGCGGCTATAATACCCCCTTGAGCGAGCAGTACTTC
TRBJ2-1 many TRBD2 15 TRBV20-1 CSATKLAALYNEQFF TGCAGTGCTACAAAGCTAGCGGCACTCTACAATGAGCAGTTCTTC
TRBJ2-5 many NA 14 TRBV27 CASSFGANQETQYF TGTGCCAGCAGTTTTGGGGCCAATCAAGAGACCCAGTACTTC
TRBJ2-2 many NA 14 TRBV19 CASTPPGGRVELFF TGTGCCAGTACCCCACCAGGAGGTAGAGTGGAGCTGTTTTTT
TRBJ1-5 NA NA 14 TRBV6-5 CARSFRLGNQPQPF TGTGCCAGGAGTTTCAGGCTAGGCAATCAGCCCCAGCCTTTT
TRBJ2-1 many NA 15 TRBV3-1 CASSDIQRGYNEQFF TGTGCCAGCAGCGACATCCAGCGAGGCTACAATGAGCAGTTCTTC
TRBJ1-1 many TRBD1 14 TRBV2 CASSMQGANTEAFF TGTGCCAGCAGTATGCAGGGGGCCAACACTGAAGCTTTCTTT
TRBJ1-3 many NA 14 TRBV28 CASSPVSSGNTIYF TGTGCCAGCAGCCCTGTAAGCTCTGGAAACACCATATATTTT
TRBJ2-6 NA NA 13 TRBV6-1 CASRPFGANVLTF TGTGCCAGCAGGCCTTTTGGGGCCAACGTCCTGACTTTC
TRBJ1-1 NA TRBD1 15 TRBV18 CASSPTGGLDTEAFF TGTGCGAGCTCACCCACAGGGGGCTTGGACACTGAAGCTTTCTTT
TRBJ1-4 NA NA 14 TRBV7-6 CASSSGGAGEKLFF TGTGCCAGCAGCTCAGGTGGGGCTGGGGAAAAACTGTTTTTT
TRBJ1-5 many NA 16 TRBV12-3/TRBV12-4 CASSRNQIGSNQPQHF TGTGCCAGCAGTAGAAACCAGATAGGTAGCAATCAGCCCCAGCATTTT
TRBJ2-1 many TRBD2 13 TRBV5-1 CASSPRLADEQFF TGCGCCAGCAGCCCCAGACTAGCGGATGAGCAGTTCTTC
TRBJ2-7 once TRBD1 16 TRBV20-1 CSARDRRTGDSYEQYF TGCAGTGCTAGAGACCGTAGGACAGGGGATTCTTACGAGCAGTACTTC
TRBJ2-2 few NA 14 TRBV6-1 CATLTPANTGDLFF TGTGCCACTCTAACACCCGCGAACACCGGGGATCTGTTTTTT
TRBJ1-6 many TRBD1 15 TRBV20-1 CSASTGASYNSPLHF TGCAGTGCTTCGACAGGGGCCTCCTATAATTCACCCCTCCACTTT
TRBJ2-7 NA TRBD1 14 TRBV20-1 CSAGPGTGLSDQYF TGCAGTGCGGGACCTGGGACAGGGCTATCCGATCAGTACTTC
TRBJ2-2 many NA 14 TRBV6-1 CASSKGLGTGELFF TGTGCCAGCAGTAAGGGGTTGGGCACCGGGGAGCTGTTTTTT
TRBJ2-1 many TRBD1 15 TRBV5-8 CASSSGQSSYNEQFF TGTGCCAGCAGCTCGGGACAGAGCTCCTACAATGAGCAGTTCTTC
TRBJ2-2 few NA 14 TRBV6-1 CASSISDGTGELFF TGTGCCAGCAGTATTTCCGACGGAACCGGGGAGCTGTTTTTT
TRBJ1-4 many NA 14 TRBV2 CASSEDRVNEKLFF TGTGCCAGCAGTGAAGACAGGGTTAATGAAAAACTGTTTTTT
TRBJ2-1 many TRBD2 15 TRBV5-1 CASSSGTTSYNEQFF TGCGCCAGCAGCTCCGGGACTACTTCCTACAATGAGCAGTTCTTC
TRBJ2-1 many TRBD2 16 TRBV20-1 CSARCPSREKMDEQFF TGCAGTGCTAGGTGTCCCTCGCGGGAGAAGATGGATGAGCAGTTCTTC
TRBJ2-7 many NA 13 TRBV28 CASSPQGTYEQYF TGTGCCAGCAGTCCCCAAGGCACCTACGAGCAGTACTTC
TRBJ1-2 many TRBD1 14 TRBV19 CASHGQGARYGYTF TGTGCCAGCCATGGACAGGGGGCTAGGTATGGCTACACCTTC
TRBJ2-1 many NA 12 TRBV15 CATSSGVNEQFF TGTGCCACCAGCAGCGGAGTCAATGAGCAGTTCTTC
TRBJ2-4 many TRBD2 16 TRBV28 CASSDTGSGRKNIQYF TGTGCCAGCAGTGACACGGGAAGCGGGAGGAAAAACATTCAGTACTTC
TRBJ2-1 many TRBD2 15 TRBV18 CASSIGLAGVGEQFF TGTGCCAGCTCAATTGGACTAGCGGGAGTGGGTGAGCAGTTCTTC
TRBJ2-3 once TRBD1 15 TRBV30 CAWSLPGTGADTQYF TGTGCCTGGAGTCTCCCCGGGACAGGGGCAGATACGCAGTATTTT
TRBJ1-6 many TRBD1 16 TRBV11-2 CASSSLLGTGGSPLHF TGTGCCAGCAGCTCCCTCCTCGGGACAGGGGGATCACCCCTCCACTTT
TRBJ1-1 many TRBD1 15 TRBV2 CASSESTGGWTEAFF TGTGCCAGCAGTGAATCAACAGGGGGTTGGACTGAAGCTTTCTTT